This T cell receptor beta chain is from a study of PD-L1 blockade in urothelial cancer. Study summary: Median T cell yield per blood sample was over 140,000 cells.

Germline values: CDR1 LGHNA, CDR2 YNFKEQ. CDR3 length: 15 residues. V shed 0 bases, J shed 6 bases, and the junction held 5 bases outside the gene matches. Every PCR got spiked synthetic TCR analog templates. Assay used: immunoSEQ multiplex PCR; TCRdb lists only in-frame clones, some missing. The data hold approximately 47,000 clones, with 70% to 90% observed a single time. Time point indicated: peripheral blood 6 weeks after treatment start. The starting material was PBMCs, obtained around atezolizumab (anti-PD-L1) treatment. V and J are TRBV4-2 and TRBJ2-3, with 8 bases identical to TRBD2. The receptor was isolated from a man in his sixties or seventies with urothelial cancer. In DNA form, the CDR3 reads TGTGCCAGCAGCCAAGAACGTAGCGGGACCGATACGCAGTATTTT. This encodes CASSQERSGTDTQYF.